Each of the 29 T cell receptor beta chains below was sequenced from the same sample in a study of shared T cell receptors in the human thymus. Profiling relied on immunoSEQ multiplex PCR, and the TCRdb table lists in-frame clones only, not all of them. The sample has over 650,000 clones, about 87% seen once. These sequences were also reported in another study, on human thymus T cells.

Sequenced sample: thymocytes. The receptor set was obtained from a boy younger than two with a congenital heart defect.

The V call is TRBV5-4, the J call TRBJ1-2; 7 bases fit TRBD1. Trimming at V came to 4 bases and at J to 4 bases, leaving 7 bases not matched to a gene. This CDR3 has 14 amino acids. CDR1 SGHNT and CDR2 YYREEE come from the germline V gene (reference sequence). CDR3 in amino acids: CASSHWDSFYGYTF. CDR3 sequence (DNA): TGTGCCAGCAGCCATTGGGACAGTTTCTATGGCTACACCTTC.

This chain connects TRBV5-6 to TRBJ1-5; weak D call: TRBD1 (6 bases). The CDR3 has 14 amino acids. Germline V CDR1 and CDR2: SGHDT, YYEEEE. Deletions cut 2 bases from V and 4 bases from J, with 10 bases between. Here the CDR3 DNA reads TGTGCCAGCAGCTTTGTAGGGGGAAATCAGCCCCAGCATTTT. Translation gives CASSFVGGNQPQHF. Full variable domain (remainder filled in from reference TRBV5-6 and TRBJ1-5): DAGVTQSPTHLIKTRGQQVTLRCSPKSGHDTVSWYQQALGQGPQFIFQYYEEEERQRGNFPDRFSGHQFPNYSSELNVNALLLGDSALYLCASSFVGGNQPQHFGDGTRLSIL.

The rearrangement uses TRBV5-1 and TRBJ2-4, with TRBD2 as a possible D gene (5 bases). The CDR3 loop spans 13 amino acids. V was cut by 5 bases and J by 2 bases, with 8 bases left in between. Looked up from germline, CDR1 is SGHRS and CDR2 is YFSETQ. The CDR3 region is CASRDLTKNIQYF. CDR3 nucleotide sequence: TGCGCCAGCAGGGACTTGACCAAAAACATTCAGTACTTC.

The rearrangement joins TRBV6-1 to TRBJ2-7; 12 bases match TRBD1. This CDR3 region has 15 residues. The V gene end was trimmed by 11 bases and the J gene end by 7 bases; junction bases not matched to a gene: 15. Germline lookup yields CDR1 MNHNS and CDR2 SASEGT. The CDR3 coding sequence is TGTGCCCACAGGCGAGGGGGGGACAGGGGGCAAGAGCAGTACTTC. Protein product: CAHRRGGDRGQEQYF.

This clone was seen just once. Here the CDR3 DNA reads TGTGCCAGCAGCCCCATGGGGGCCGCCGGCACAGATACGCAGTATTTT. Its protein product is CASSPMGAAGTDTQYF. V usage is TRBV14 and J usage is TRBJ2-3, with D tentatively TRBD1 (6 bases). CDR3 length: 16 residues. V was trimmed by 4 bases and J by 1 base, leaving 15 bases between them. Germline lookup yields CDR1 SGHDN and CDR2 FVKESK.

The chain recombines TRBV5-1 with TRBJ1-1; D unclear. The CDR3 loop spans 14 amino acids. Germline V lookup: CDR1 SGHRS, CDR2 YFSETQ. Between the trimmed V and J ends, which lost 0 bases and 6 bases, there was a span of 12 bases. The CDR3 loop reads CASSLGAFDAEAFF. DNA of the CDR3: TGCGCCAGCAGCTTGGGGGCGTTCGATGCTGAAGCTTTCTTT.

The CDR3 sequence: CASSLTGNYGYTF. The CDR3 nucleotides read TGTGCCAGCAGCCTGACAGGGAACTATGGCTACACCTTC. The J gene is TRBJ1-2, the V gene TRBV6-6; 7 nucleotides match TRBD1. Trimming removed 6 bases from V and 2 bases from J; junction bases left unmatched: 3. The CDR3 spans 13 residues. From germline, CDR1 is MNHNY and CDR2 SVGAGI (reference sequence).

The chain couples TRBV5-1 to TRBJ2-3, with 8 bases fitting TRBD2. V was pared by 5 bases and J by 0 bases, with 8 bases of the junction left unmatched. This CDR3 spans 16 amino acids. Germline V gene lookup returns CDR1 SGHRS and CDR2 YFSETQ. Written as DNA, the CDR3 is TGCGCCAGCAGATTAACTAGCGGAACTAGCACAGATACGCAGTATTTT. Residues: CASRLTSGTSTDTQYF.

The rearrangement joins TRBV4-3 to TRBJ2-7, with 11 bases fitting TRBD2. From germline, CDR1 is LGHNA and CDR2 YSLEER. The CDR3 runs 18 residues. Trimming took 4 bases from V and 3 from J; bases not matched to a gene: 14. The CDR3 here is CASSPSASGGPLNYEQYF. CDR3 nucleotide sequence: TGCGCCAGCAGCCCCAGCGCTAGCGGGGGGCCCCTCAACTACGAGCAGTACTTC.

In DNA, the CDR3 is TGTGCCAGCAGCCATCCCCTCCCTAGCGTTGAGCAGTTCTTC. It specifies CASSHPLPSVEQFF. The chain has TRBV27 and TRBJ2-1; possible D gene TRBD2, 6 bases. Trimming took 6 bases from V and 9 from J, leaving 18 bases between them. CDR3 length equals 14 residues. Looked up from germline, CDR1 is MNHEY and CDR2 is SMNVEV (reference sequence).

The chain couples TRBV12-5 to TRBJ2-7, with D maybe TRBD2 (5 bases). The germline V gene encodes CDR1 LGHNT and CDR2 FRNRAP. Trimming stripped 2 bases from V and 1 base from J, with 9 bases between. This CDR3 is built from 14 residues. The CDR3 is CASGLRTGSYEQYF. CDR3 coding DNA: TGTGCTAGTGGTTTGAGGACGGGATCCTACGAGCAGTACTTC.

The gene calls are TRBV7-9 and TRBJ2-3; D possibly corresponds to TRBD2 (5 bases). V lost 1 base and J lost 5, with 13 bases in between. The CDR3 extends over 15 amino acids. Germline CDR1 reads SEHNR; CDR2 reads FQNEAQ (reference sequence). Here the CDR3 DNA reads TGTGCCAGCAGCTTAGTGGGAGTGCTGAGAGATACGCAGTATTTT. It codes for CASSLVGVLRDTQYF.

Remarks on this clone: The same CDR3 is also encoded by other DNA sequences in this sample. The chain joins TRBV27 to TRBJ2-5; 12 bases are shared with TRBD2. CDR1 is MNHEY, CDR2 SMNVEV, per germline (reference sequence). The CDR3 has 15 amino acids. After removal of 5 bases from V and 2 bases from J, the junction contained 3 bases not matched to a gene. As DNA, the CDR3 is TGTGCCAGCAGTCCCGGGACTAGCGGGCAAGAGACCCAGTACTTC. Its translation is CASSPGTSGQETQYF.

As for this clone: This CDR3 is also generated by other DNA sequences in the sample. This chain uses TRBV2 with TRBJ2-7, with TRBD2 as a possible D gene (5 bases). The V gene's germline CDR1 is SNHLY and CDR2 FYNNEI. The V gene lost 6 bases and the J gene lost 6 bases, with 18 bases spanning the gap. The length of the CDR3 is 14 residues. CDR3 sequence reads: CASRRGGWRSEQYF. DNA of the CDR3: TGTGCCAGCAGGAGAGGCGGGTGGCGTTCCGAGCAGTACTTC.

This clone has a single count. This chain connects TRBV27 to TRBJ1-5; D is perhaps TRBD1 (6 bases). With 5 bases removed from V and 7 bases from J, the gap between germline ends came to 12 bases. Germline-derived CDR1 and CDR2 are MNHEY and SMNVEV (reference sequence). CDR3 length equals 13 residues. CDR3 in amino acids: CASSQGKAQPQHF. CDR3 DNA sequence: TGTGCCAGCAGTCAGGGGAAGGCGCAGCCCCAGCATTTT.

This chain connects TRBV5-1 to TRBJ2-2; TRBD2 agrees at 7 bases. The CDR3 length is 16 residues. Germline V gene sequence: CDR1 SGHRS, CDR2 YFSETQ. V shed 4 bases, J shed 6 bases, and the junction held 12 bases outside the gene matches. CDR3 sequence: CASSGRGGRGAGELFF. As DNA, the CDR3 is TGCGCCAGCAGCGGGCGTGGCGGGAGAGGCGCCGGGGAGCTGTTTTTT.

The chain recombines TRBV6-7 with TRBJ1-5, with 7 bases that match TRBD1. TRBV6-7 is assigned to the ORF class and has an uncertain function. The CDR3 is made up of 16 amino acids. V was clipped by 2 bases and J by 3 bases; unmatched bases: 7. The CDR3 sequence: CASSYHGTENNQPQHF. CDR3 DNA: TGTGCCAGCAGTTACCATGGGACAGAAAACAATCAGCCCCAGCATTTT.

The chain joins TRBV5-1 to TRBJ1-2; D is perhaps TRBD1 (6 bases). Germline CDR1 SGHRS, CDR2 YFSETQ. The CDR3 has 13 residues. V shed 4 bases and J shed 5 bases, with 12 bases lying between them. CDR3 residues: CASSGGGFYGYTF. CDR3 nucleotides: TGCGCCAGCAGCGGGGGGGGCTTTTATGGCTACACCTTC.

The rearrangement links TRBV6-6 to TRBJ2-1; 11 nucleotides align to TRBD2. The junction had 10 bases not matched to a gene; V was cut back by 6 bases and J by 9 bases. The CDR3 runs to 15 residues. From germline, CDR1 is MNHNY and CDR2 SVGAGI (reference sequence). The CDR3 DNA follows: TGTGCCAGCAGCCCACTAGCGGGGGCTCCCGGTGAGCAGTTCTTC. Its translation is CASSPLAGAPGEQFF.

The chain couples TRBV5-8 to TRBJ2-7; 10 nucleotides line up with TRBD2. V lost 0 bases and J lost 3; bases outside the gene matches: 9. Germline loops: CDR1 SGHTS, CDR2 YDEGEE. The CDR3 contains 17 residues. CDR3 bases: TGTGCCAGCAGCTTGGATCGGCGCGCTAGCGGGAGCTACGAGCAGTACTTC. Protein sequence: CASSLDRRASGSYEQYF. The full variable domain, with the rest looked up from reference TRBV5-8 and TRBJ2-7, is EAGVTQSPTHLIKTRGQQATLRCSPISGHTSVYWYQQALGLGLQFLLWYDEGEERNRGNFPPRFSGRQFPNYSSELNVNALELEDSALYLCASSLDRRASGSYEQYFGPGTRLTVT.

On this clone itself: In the same sample, other DNA sequences code for this CDR3. The CDR3 loop reads CSVGQGNQPQHF. CDR3 sequence (DNA): TGCAGCGTTGGGCAGGGGAATCAGCCCCAGCATTTT. J is TRBJ1-5 and V is TRBV29-1; D might be TRBD1 (6 bases). The CDR3 is made up of 12 amino acids. Germline CDR1 reads SQVTM; CDR2 reads ANQGSEA. Trimming pared 4 bases from V and 4 bases from J, leaving 8 bases between.

The rearrangement uses TRBV9 and TRBJ2-3; D might be TRBD1 (6 bases). This CDR3 has 16 amino acids. V was pared by 4 bases and J by 4 bases, with 19 bases between. From germline, CDR1 is SGDLS and CDR2 YYNGEE. The DNA of the CDR3 is TGTGCCAGCAGCCCCTGGGACATTGGTCCCGCAGATACGCAGTATTTT. Protein sequence: CASSPWDIGPADTQYF.

This chain connects TRBV6-4 to TRBJ2-1; 9 positions agree with TRBD2. This CDR3 spans 16 amino acids. From germline, CDR1 is MRHNA and CDR2 SNTAGT. V was clipped by 2 bases and J by 1 base; unmatched bases: 3. This chain's CDR3 is CASSDTAGGSYNEQFF. In DNA, the CDR3 is TGTGCCAGCAGTGACACGGCGGGGGGGTCCTACAATGAGCAGTTCTTC.

CDR3 in amino acids: CASSEQDINEQFF. The DNA for the CDR3 is TGTGCCAGCAGTGAACAAGATATCAATGAGCAGTTCTTC. The genes are TRBV7-9 and TRBJ2-1, with D unresolved. This CDR3 contains 13 residues. The germline V and J ends were trimmed by 6 bases and 6 bases, with 12 bases remaining between them. Looked up from germline, CDR1 is SEHNR and CDR2 is FQNEAQ (reference sequence).

The chain carries TRBV4-3 and TRBJ1-2; 8 bases match TRBD1. V gave up 0 bases and J gave up 4 bases; unmatched junction bases: 7. CDR3 size: 16 residues. Germline V gene data show CDR1 as LGHNA and CDR2 as YSLEER. The CDR3 DNA reads as TGCGCCAGCAGCCAAGAAGTCCCTACAGGGGGCTATGGCTACACCTTC. It translates to CASSQEVPTGGYGYTF.

This chain uses TRBV5-6 with TRBJ2-7; 7 positions agree with TRBD2. Germline CDR1 reads SGHDT; CDR2 reads YYEEEE. Germline trimming cut 2 bases from V and 1 base from J; bases unmatched to any gene: 15. The CDR3 extends over 18 amino acids. CDR3: CASSLRGERESLSYEQYF. CDR3 in DNA: TGTGCCAGCAGCTTAAGGGGCGAGCGGGAAAGCCTTTCCTACGAGCAGTACTTC. The full variable domain, its missing parts supplied by reference TRBV5-6 and TRBJ2-7, is DAGVTQSPTHLIKTRGQQVTLRCSPKSGHDTVSWYQQALGQGPQFIFQYYEEEERQRGNFPDRFSGHQFPNYSSELNVNALLLGDSALYLCASSLRGERESLSYEQYFGPGTRLTVT.

This clone was detected only once. The chain uses TRBV4-3 and TRBJ2-3; D unclear. CDR3 size: 15 residues. V was trimmed by 4 bases and J by 2 bases, leaving 13 bases between them. Per the germline V gene, CDR1 is LGHNA and CDR2 is YSLEER. The CDR3 loop is CASSPGFPLTDTQYF. The CDR3 region has the DNA TGCGCCAGCAGCCCTGGCTTCCCGCTCACAGATACGCAGTATTTT.

This rearrangement joins TRBV9 to TRBJ1-1, with no clear D. Between the trimmed V and J ends, which lost 5 bases and 1 base, there was a span of 12 bases. The length of the CDR3 is 14 residues. CDR1 is SGDLS and CDR2 is YYNGEE in the germline V gene. CDR3 protein: CASSENAKNTEAFF. The CDR3 region has the DNA TGTGCCAGCAGTGAGAACGCAAAGAACACTGAAGCTTTCTTT. The full variable domain, rest sourced from reference TRBV9 and TRBJ1-1, is DSGVTQTPKHLITATGQRVTLRCSPRSGDLSVYWYQQSLDQGLQFLIQYYNGEERAKGNILERFSAQQFPDLHSELNLSSLELGDSALYFCASSENAKNTEAFFGQGTRLTVV.

This clone appeared once. The rearrangement links TRBV5-5 to TRBJ1-2; 10 nucleotides match TRBD1. Trimming removed 3 bases from V and 10 bases from J; junction bases left unmatched: 9. The CDR3 length is 14 residues. Germline CDR1 and CDR2: SGHKS and YYEKEE (reference sequence). The CDR3 region has the DNA TGTGCCAGCAGCTGGGGACAGGGGCGCCCTTACTACACCTTC. The encoded protein is CASSWGQGRPYYTF.